This T cell receptor (beta chain) was observed in a study of CD8 T cells in Susac syndrome. The study, taken as a whole, reports: It was acknowledged by the study that relatively few individuals were included in its TCR sequencing and HLA analysis.

Points on this clonotype: Antigen specificity is unknown.

In contrast to the negatively isolated CD8+ and CD4+ T cells, TEMRA cells were FACS-enriched. The authors reverse transcribed roughly 0.5 to 1 ug RNA with random hexamers. Amplification of TCR beta CDR3 spanned 54 Vbeta and 13 Jbeta via immunoSEQ multiplex PCR. TCRdb fed the immunoSEQ multiplex PCR reads into MiXCR, producing one record per CDR3 protein. The sample carries about 120,000 distinct CDR3 sequences, just under 95% recorded once. This clonotype was sampled from a human donor in good health. The source material was CD8+ T cells from PBMCs.

CDR3: CSARGDKLQPQHF. DNA for the CDR3: TGCAGTGCTAGGGGGGACAAGTTGCAGCCCCAGCATTTT. V and J are TRBV20-1 and TRBJ1-5; possible D gene TRBD1, 6 bases. From germline, CDR1 is DFQATT and CDR2 SNEGSKA (reference sequence). Trimming cost V 3 bases and J 7 bases, with 13 bases left between them. The CDR3 is made up of 13 amino acids.